Included here is one TCR beta chain sequence, with context. The CDR3 extends over 15 amino acids. Germline CDR1 reads LGHDT; CDR2 reads YNNKEL (reference sequence). V lost 5 bases to trimming and J lost 7 bases; unmatched junction nucleotides: 5. Sequencing was performed with immunoSEQ multiplex PCR; in TCRdb, only in-frame clones are kept and a portion is missing. The repertoire consists of about 170,000 clones, with about 83% occurring once and the leading ten covering roughly 20%. The sample comes from a study of blood T cell repertoires in COVID-19. This sequence originates from a woman aged 70 to 79 who had recovered from COVID-19. This chain connects TRBV3-1 (or the pseudogene TRBV3-2) to TRBJ1-6; 10 nucleotides align to TRBD1. The sequenced sample was peripheral blood. CDR3 coding DNA: TGTGCCAGCAGCTCACCGGGACAGGGGAATTCACCCCTCCACTTT. Encoded protein: CASSSPGQGNSPLHF.